This T cell receptor (beta chain) was documented in a study of blood T cell repertoires in COVID-19. This CDR3 has 16 amino acids. The trim removed 5 bases at V and 7 bases at J, leaving 15 bases unmatched. Germline CDR1 is MNHEY and CDR2 is SMNVEV (reference sequence). Measured with immunoSEQ multiplex PCR; TCRdb has only the in-frame clones, and not every one. Of about 87,000 clones in the sample, over 70% were seen once. The sequence derives from a woman aged 45 to 65 with acute or convalescent COVID-19. Sequenced sample: peripheral blood. The rearrangement joins TRBV27 to TRBJ2-7, with 9 nucleotides matching TRBD1. The CDR3 coding sequence is TGTGCCAGCAGTCTCAGGCCCGGGACAGGGTCTCTTGAGCAGTACTTC. Amino acid sequence: CASSLRPGTGSLEQYF.